This is a list of T cell receptor beta chains from one sample in a study of T-cell memory formation after mild COVID-19. One entry per CDR3 protein, called by TCRdb with MiXCR from the 5' RACE reads. The repertoire has about 390,000 distinct CDR3 sequences, around 21% of them found once; the top ten carry 12%. The sample consisted of PBMCs or a T cell subset sorted from them (not recorded which). The receptor set was obtained from an adult woman who had mild COVID-19 (a few samples of this study predate the infection). Cell type and time point are not known. Both conserved end residues are part of each CDR3. D genes are given only for firm matches. Clone size is given for some rows only: seen once, a few or many times, or a class if the clone is expanded.

D gene	clone size	V gene	J gene	CDR3 DNA	CDR3 protein
TRBD1	NA	TRBV6-2/TRBV6-3	TRBJ1-5	TGTGCCAGCAGTTACAGGGGGCCCGGCAATCAGCCCCAGCATTTT	CASSYRGPGNQPQHF
NA	NA	TRBV30	TRBJ1-5	TGTGCCTGGAGTGTCGATCGATTACCCGGGACCCATAGCAATCAGCCCCAGCATTTT	CAWSVDRLPGTHSNQPQHF
NA	few	TRBV29-1	TRBJ2-7	TGCAGCGCCTCGGCGGGCTATAGCTCCTACGAGCAGTACTTC	CSASAGYSSYEQYF
NA	NA	TRBV5-1	TRBJ2-1	TGCGCCAGCAGCACCGCCCGTACAGAACGCAATGAGCAGTTCTTC	CASSTARTERNEQFF
NA	few	TRBV7-3	TRBJ2-5	TGTGCCAGCAGCTTAGGAGGTGGATTGCGAGAGACCCAGTACTTC	CASSLGGGLRETQYF
NA	few	TRBV13	TRBJ1-3	TGTGCCAGCAGCGTCCAGGAAGGATTCTCTGGAAACACCATATATTTT	CASSVQEGFSGNTIYF
NA	few	TRBV28	TRBJ2-3	TGTGCCAGCAGCCCTATTACGGGGTTAGATACGCAGTATTTT	CASSPITGLDTQYF
NA	few	TRBV7-8	TRBJ2-7	TGTGCCAGCAGCCTAACAACAGCCGACTTTCATTCCTACGAGCAGTACTTC	CASSLTTADFHSYEQYF
TRBD1	few	TRBV14	TRBJ2-1	TGTGCCAGCAGCCTCCCGGGACAGGGGGATGAGCAGTTCTTC	CASSLPGQGDEQFF
NA	NA	TRBV24-1	TRBJ1-1	TGTGCCACCAGTGATTTAGGCCAGGGCGAAGCTTTCTTT	CATSDLGQGEAFF
NA	NA	TRBV24-1	TRBJ2-7	TGTGCCACCAGTGAGGGAGCCTACGAGCAGTACTTC	CATSEGAYEQYF
NA	NA	TRBV7-2	TRBJ1-1	TGTGCCAGCAGCTCCCCGAGGGCAGGGAGGGTGGACACTGAAGCTTTCTTT	CASSSPRAGRVDTEAFF
TRBD1	NA	TRBV30	TRBJ2-7	TGTGCCTGGAAACCCGGGGACAGGGCCTACGAGCAGTACTTC	CAWKPGDRAYEQYF
TRBD1	many	TRBV7-9	TRBJ1-6	TGTGCCAGCAGCCCAGGGGGCCTTTCACCCCTCCACTTT	CASSPGGLSPLHF
NA	NA	TRBV24-1	TRBJ1-2	TGTGCCGCCTCAGGGGCATATGGCTACACCTTC	CAASGAYGYTF
NA	few	TRBV7-7	TRBJ1-6	TGTGCCAGCAGCTTATATTATTCACCCCTCCACTTT	CASSLYYSPLHF
TRBD1	few	TRBV13	TRBJ2-2	TGTGCCAGCAGCTCGAACGGGGCTGGACAGGGGAAACCCGGGGAGCTGTTTTTT	CASSSNGAGQGKPGELFF
NA	few	TRBV5-6	TRBJ2-5	TGTGCCAGCAGCTTGGACCCGTTAGTGGAGACCCAGTACTTC	CASSLDPLVETQYF
NA	NA	TRBV6-5	TRBJ2-3	TGTGCCAGCACGGACTCCCAGGGATCCGATACGCAGTATTTT	CASTDSQGSDTQYF
NA	NA	TRBV6-1	TRBJ2-3	TGTGCCAGCAGTGATGTCTATAGCACAGATACGCAGTATTTT	CASSDVYSTDTQYF
TRBD2	few	TRBV5-1	TRBJ2-3	TGCGCCAGCAGCAGGACTAGCGGGTCAGATACGCAGTATTTT	CASSRTSGSDTQYF
TRBD2	NA	TRBV12-3/TRBV12-4	TRBJ2-7	TGTGCCAGCAGTTCCCTCGGGACTAGCGGATACGAGCAGTACTTC	CASSSLGTSGYEQYF
TRBD1	many	TRBV19	TRBJ2-4	TGTGCCAGTAGTCCATATCCCGGGACAGGGTTGCACATTCAGTACTTC	CASSPYPGTGLHIQYF
NA	NA	TRBV29-1	TRBJ2-3	TGCAGCGTTGGAGGGACGCCCCCAGATACGCAGTATTTT	CSVGGTPPDTQYF
NA	many	TRBV12-3/TRBV12-4	TRBJ1-1	TGTGCCAGCAGTTCCTGGGTCGGGGGGCCTGAAGCTTTCTTT	CASSSWVGGPEAFF
NA	few	TRBV4-2	TRBJ1-2	TGTGCCAGCAGCCAAGCCGCGGGGGTGAACTATGGCTACACCTTC	CASSQAAGVNYGYTF
NA	few	TRBV20-1	TRBJ2-7	TGCAGTGCTAGAGACCCCCGGGGGCTGTACGAGCAGTACTTC	CSARDPRGLYEQYF
NA	few	TRBV7-9	TRBJ1-2	TGTGCCAGCAGGGAGGCCGGGAACTTGGATGGCTACACCTTC	CASREAGNLDGYTF
NA	NA	TRBV12-3/TRBV12-4	TRBJ1-3	TGTGCCAGCAGTCTACTCCGCTCGGGAAACACCATATATTTT	CASSLLRSGNTIYF
TRBD2	NA	TRBV6-5	TRBJ2-1	TGTGCCAGCAGTTTTGGCCTACTAGCGGGAGCATACAATGAGCAGTTCTTC	CASSFGLLAGAYNEQFF
NA	NA	TRBV12-3/TRBV12-4	TRBJ1-1	TGTGCCAGCAGACTGAACACAGCGAACACTGAAGCTTTCTTT	CASRLNTANTEAFF
TRBD2	NA	TRBV30	TRBJ2-1	TGTGCCTGGACTAGCGGGAGTAATGAGCAGTTCTTC	CAWTSGSNEQFF
NA	NA	TRBV27	TRBJ1-5	TGTGCCAGCAGTGCCCTGGCGGTGGATAGCAATCAGCCCCAGCATTTT	CASSALAVDSNQPQHF
TRBD1	NA	TRBV20-1	TRBJ1-1	TGCAGTATACAACCGGGACAGGGGCATCTGACGGCTTTCTTT	CSIQPGQGHLTAFF
NA	few	TRBV3-1	TRBJ2-5	TGTGCCAGCAGCCAAGATCCCCAGGCGGGCCAAGAGACCCAGTACTTC	CASSQDPQAGQETQYF
TRBD1	NA	TRBV24-1	TRBJ2-1	TGTGCCACCAGTGATTTGGGACAGGGGGCGAGGGAGCAGTTCTTC	CATSDLGQGAREQFF
TRBD1	once	TRBV5-4	TRBJ1-1	TGTGCCAGCAGCTCGGCGGGACAGGCGAACACTGAAGCTTTCTTT	CASSSAGQANTEAFF
NA	few	TRBV20-1	TRBJ2-7	TGCAGTGCTAGTGGTCCCCGTCAGCCCTACGAGCAGTACTTC	CSASGPRQPYEQYF
NA	NA	TRBV4-3	TRBJ1-6	TGCGCCAGCAGCCAAGAGGGTAGCACTTATTCACCCCTCCACTTT	CASSQEGSTYSPLHF
TRBD2	NA	TRBV20-1	TRBJ2-3	TGCAGTGCAAGACTAGCGGGGCGGACGTATACGCAGTATTTT	CSARLAGRTYTQYF
NA	NA	TRBV5-1	TRBJ1-2	TGCGCCAGCAGCTTCTCGGCAGGGTCGGTTTATGGTGGCTACACCTTC	CASSFSAGSVYGGYTF
TRBD1	NA	TRBV15	TRBJ2-5	TGTGCCACCAGCAGAGTGGAAGGGGGCAGCGAGACCCAGTACTTC	CATSRVEGGSETQYF
NA	NA	TRBV10-3	TRBJ2-1	TGTGCCATCAGCCCCCCTGTGGGAGTGAATGAGCAGTTCTTC	CAISPPVGVNEQFF
NA	few	TRBV18	TRBJ2-3	TGTGCCAGCTCACCCCGACAGGATACGCAGTATTTT	CASSPRQDTQYF
TRBD2	NA	TRBV20-1	TRBJ2-5	TGCAGTGCTAGAGATTTGCTAGCGGGCCGCCAAGAGACCCAGTACTTC	CSARDLLAGRQETQYF
NA	few	TRBV24-1	TRBJ1-2	TGTGCCACCAGTGATTTGGGCGGCTATGGCTACACCTTC	CATSDLGGYGYTF
TRBD2	few	TRBV7-2	TRBJ2-1	TGTGCCAGCAGCCGTCGGAGCGGGGGGGCCAACAATGAGCAGTTCTTC	CASSRRSGGANNEQFF
TRBD1	few	TRBV10-3	TRBJ1-1	TGTGCCATCAGGACAGGGACAGGGGACACTGAAGCTTTCTTT	CAIRTGTGDTEAFF
NA	few	TRBV29-1	TRBJ2-7	TGCAGCGTCCCCGAAAGGGGTAATAGGGACGAGCAGTACTTC	CSVPERGNRDEQYF
TRBD1	few	TRBV29-1	TRBJ2-1	TGCAGCGTTGAGAGAGGGACAGGGGATTATGAGCAGTTCTTC	CSVERGTGDYEQFF
NA	NA	TRBV5-1	TRBJ2-7	TGCGCCAGCAGCTTGGCCTCATCCGAGCAGTACTTC	CASSLASSEQYF
NA	NA	TRBV9	TRBJ2-5	TGTGCCAGCAGCGCAGGGATCCCCCAAGAGACCCAGTACTTC	CASSAGIPQETQYF
NA	NA	TRBV2	TRBJ1-6	TGTGCCAGCAGTGTTGAGGGTGCCTATAATTCACCCCTCCACTTT	CASSVEGAYNSPLHF
NA	few	TRBV5-5	TRBJ1-4	TGTGCCAGCAGACTTCAGGGAGCAAGTGAAAAACTGTTTTTT	CASRLQGASEKLFF
NA	NA	TRBV29-1	TRBJ2-1	TGCAGCGTTGAGGGTGACAATGAGCAGTTCTTC	CSVEGDNEQFF